These 24 T cell receptor beta chains share one sample of origin, sequenced in a study of shared clonotypes between healthy human individuals. TCRdb's table, derived via immunoSEQ multiplex PCR, lists solely in-frame clones and lacks some. The data contain around 1.1 million clones, 75% to 80% of them singletons. The material sequenced was memory CD4+ T cells from PBMCs. This sample's subset: CD45RA-negative fraction. Source of these receptors: a man younger than 35 in good health. Some clones in this sample may be carry-over from other donors' samples.

A single count supports this clone. This sample also contains other DNA sequences that code for the same CDR3. The CDR3 sequence: CASSSAGQPQHF. For the CDR3, the DNA is TGTGCCAGCAGTTCTGCAGGGCAGCCCCAGCATTTT. This chain joins TRBV28 and TRBJ1-5; D might be TRBD1 (5 bases). CDR1 and CDR2 (germline): MDHEN, SYDVKM. The CDR3 spans 12 residues. V was clipped by 4 bases and J by 7 bases, with 8 bases between them. Full variable domain (remainder filled in from reference TRBV28 and TRBJ1-5): DVKVTQSSRYLVKRTGEKVFLECVQDMDHENMFWYRQDPGLGLRLIYFSYDVKMKEKGDIPEGYSVSREKKERFSLILESASTNQTSMYLCASSSAGQPQHFGDGTRLSIL.

This clone was observed once. The rearrangement joins TRBV5-1 to TRBJ1-1; tentatively, D is TRBD1 (5 bases). CDR1 SGHRS and CDR2 YFSETQ come from the germline V gene. This CDR3 has 14 amino acids. Trimming took 4 bases from V and 7 from J, leaving 17 bases between them. The CDR3 DNA reads TGCGCCAGCAGCCCGGGGGGGGGACCCCATGAAGCTTTCTTT. The encoded protein is CASSPGGGPHEAFF.

The rearrangement links TRBV5-4 to TRBJ2-1; 10 bases are a match to TRBD2. V lost 0 bases and J lost 3; bases outside the gene matches: 3. The CDR3 runs 16 residues. Germline lookup yields CDR1 SGHNT and CDR2 YYREEE (reference sequence). The CDR3 coding sequence is TGTGCCAGCAGCTTGGATACTAGCGGGAACTACAATGAGCAGTTCTTC. Translating gives CASSLDTSGNYNEQFF.

The gene calls are TRBV6-6 and TRBJ2-1, with 12 nucleotides matching TRBD2. Germline CDR1 is MNHNY and CDR2 is SVGAGI (reference sequence). Unmatched junction bases numbered 8, after V lost 5 bases and J lost 6 bases. The CDR3 covers 16 residues. In DNA, the CDR3 is TGTGCCAGCAGTGGGGCCCTAGCGGGAGGGGGCAATGAGCAGTTCTTC. Encoded protein: CASSGALAGGGNEQFF.

The V gene is TRBV30, the J gene TRBJ1-1; the D is unclear. Looked up from germline, CDR1 is GTSNPN and CDR2 is SVGIG (reference sequence). Between the trimmed V and J ends, which lost 2 bases and 5 bases, there was a span of 12 bases. There are 13 residues in the CDR3. This CDR3 is CAWSNTRGTEAFF. CDR3 in DNA: TGTGCCTGGAGTAATACCCGTGGAACTGAAGCTTTCTTT.

The rearrangement joins TRBV28 to TRBJ1-2, with unresolved D. V dropped 3 bases and J dropped 2 bases, with 10 bases sitting between them. The CDR3 totals 14 residues. Germline values: CDR1 MDHEN, CDR2 SYDVKM. For the CDR3, the DNA is TGTGCCAGCAGTTTCCATGGGTCAAACTATGGCTACACCTTC. Translation: CASSFHGSNYGYTF.

The chain combines TRBV7-8 with TRBJ2-1; 13 bases fit TRBD2. This CDR3 has 16 amino acids. V lost 5 bases to trimming and J lost 7 bases; unmatched junction nucleotides: 8. Germline V CDR1 and CDR2: SGHVS, FQNEAQ. DNA for the CDR3: TGTGCCAGCAGCCCCCGACTAGCGGGAGGTTCAAATGAGCAGTTCTTC. This encodes CASSPRLAGGSNEQFF.

The rearrangement joins TRBV5-1 to TRBJ1-5; D uncertain. The germline CDR1 and CDR2 sequences are SGHRS and YFSETQ. The V and J ends lost 4 bases and 2 bases respectively, with 7 bases between them. The CDR3 sequence is 13 residues long. The CDR3 spells CASSRSGNQPQHF. CDR3 nucleotide sequence: TGCGCCAGCAGCCGGAGTGGCAATCAGCCCCAGCATTTT.

The V gene is TRBV5-1, the J gene TRBJ1-1; D ambiguous. Trimming removed 0 bases at V and 7 bases at J, with 10 bases between. The CDR3 loop spans 13 amino acids. Germline values: CDR1 SGHRS, CDR2 YFSETQ. CDR3 in DNA: TGCGCCAGCAGCTTGGTGGCGGTAGATGAAGCTTTCTTT. Protein: CASSLVAVDEAFF.

The chain links TRBV30 to TRBJ1-5; maybe TRBD1 (5 bases). V lost 2 bases to trimming and J lost 2 bases, with 10 bases between them. The germline V gene encodes CDR1 GTSNPN and CDR2 SVGIG (reference sequence). This CDR3 has 14 amino acids. The CDR3 region has the DNA TGTGCCTGGAGTTGGGGCTCGGGCAATCAGCCCCAGCATTTT. Translation: CAWSWGSGNQPQHF.

This chain links TRBV28 with TRBJ2-7; 9 nucleotides line up with TRBD1. Trimming at V came to 6 bases and at J to 4 bases, leaving 7 bases not matched to a gene. The CDR3 length is 14 residues. The germline V gene has CDR1 MDHEN and CDR2 SYDVKM. CDR3 in DNA: TGTGCCAGCAGCAAGACAGGGGGGATATACGAGCAGTACTTC. Its protein is CASSKTGGIYEQYF.

V usage is TRBV6-6 and J usage is TRBJ1-1; tentatively, D is TRBD1 (5 bases). This CDR3 is built from 15 residues. Trimming took 5 bases from V and 7 from J, leaving 20 bases between them. Per germline, CDR1 MNHNY and CDR2 SVGAGI (reference sequence). CDR3 in DNA: TGTGCCAGCAGTACCCAAGTGCGGGGGGAGGGTGAAGCTTTCTTT. It encodes CASSTQVRGEGEAFF.

The chain employs TRBV27 and TRBJ2-2; TRBD2 might be the D (5 bases). The length of the CDR3 is 17 residues. Germline V gene lookup returns CDR1 MNHEY and CDR2 SMNVEV (reference sequence). Trimming shortened V by 3 bases and J by 1 base, and 15 bases separated the two germline ends. The CDR3 nucleotides are TGTGCCAGCAGTTTGCTAGCCGGGAACAAGAACACCGGGGAGCTGTTTTTT. The encoded protein is CASSLLAGNKNTGELFF.

This clone has just one count. CDR3 DNA: TGTGCCATCAAGGGGTTCGGAGCCAACGAGCAGTACTTC. This encodes CAIKGFGANEQYF. The V gene is TRBV10-3, the J gene TRBJ2-7; perhaps TRBD1 as D (5 bases). Germline-derived CDR1 and CDR2 are ENHRY and SYGVKD. CDR3 length: 13 amino acids. V was clipped by 7 bases and J by 5 bases, with 15 bases between them.

The chain recombines TRBV5-4 with TRBJ1-3; perhaps TRBD1 as D (5 bases). Germline assignment: CDR1 SGHNT and CDR2 YYREEE (reference sequence). This CDR3 is built from 15 residues. The V end was cut by 0 bases, the J end by 0 bases, with 7 bases between. The DNA for the CDR3 is TGTGCCAGCAGCTTGGCGGGGGGCTCTGGAAACACCATATATTTT. As protein: CASSLAGGSGNTIYF. The full variable domain, in which reference TRBV5-4 and TRBJ1-3 provide the parts outside the CDR3, is ETGVTQSPTHLIKTRGQQVTLRCSSQSGHNTVSWYQQALGQGPQFIFQYYREEENGRGNFPPRFSGLQFPNYSSELNVNALELDDSALYLCASSLAGGSGNTIYFGEGSWLTVV.

This clone showed up just once. V usage is TRBV18 and J usage is TRBJ2-5; no firm D call. This CDR3 has 15 amino acids. Germline V CDR1 and CDR2: KGHSH, LQKENI. V gave up 6 bases and J gave up 4 bases, with 18 bases separating them. CDR3 region: CASSSNAWPGETQYF. The CDR3 DNA reads TGTGCCAGCTCCTCGAATGCTTGGCCCGGAGAGACCCAGTACTTC.

The chain carries TRBV6-5 and TRBJ2-4, with D possibly being TRBD2 (5 bases). Trimming pared 5 bases from V and 8 bases from J, leaving 13 bases between. CDR1 and CDR2 (germline): MNHEY, SVGAGI. The CDR3 is made up of 13 amino acids. This CDR3 reads CASSRSQADIQYF. The CDR3 region has the DNA TGTGCCAGCAGTAGGTCCCAAGCGGACATTCAGTACTTC.

The sample holds many counts of this clone. The chain couples TRBV28 to TRBJ1-4, with D possibly matching TRBD1 (5 bases). Germline loops: CDR1 MDHEN, CDR2 SYDVKM. V lost 3 bases and J 9 bases, leaving 11 bases between the germline ends. The CDR3 has 13 amino acids. The CDR3 DNA reads TGTGCCAGCAGTTTTGGGGGGGTCCAAAAACTGTTTTTT. This codes for CASSFGGVQKLFF.

The table lists this clone with a count of one. This chain uses TRBV13 with TRBJ2-7; weak D call: TRBD2 (6 bases). The CDR3 runs 13 residues. Germline CDR1 and CDR2: PRHDT and FYEKMQ (reference sequence). V lost 5 bases and J lost 3, with 11 bases in between. CDR3 coding DNA: TGTGCCAGCAGCCACGGAGGGTTCTACGAGCAGTACTTC. As protein: CASSHGGFYEQYF.

V gene TRBV29-1 combines with J gene TRBJ1-2; D call uncertain. V dropped 4 bases and J dropped 1 base, with 13 bases sitting between them. Germline CDR1 SQVTM, CDR2 ANQGSEA. The length of the CDR3 is 14 residues. The CDR3 DNA reads TGCAGCGTTGGAAACCCGCCCAATAACTATGGCTACACCTTC. As protein: CSVGNPPNNYGYTF.

This clone was picked up one time. The genes are TRBV7-3 and TRBJ2-2, with D unclear. This CDR3 spans 16 amino acids. V gave up 5 bases and J gave up 0 bases, with 13 bases separating them. The germline CDR1 and CDR2 sequences are SGHTA and FQGTGA. The CDR3 DNA reads as TGTGCCAGCAGCCTTCTGGCGCGATCGAACACCGGGGAGCTGTTTTTT. It yields the protein CASSLLARSNTGELFF.

V usage is TRBV7-3 and J usage is TRBJ2-3, with 13 bases matching TRBD2. Trimming cost V 5 bases and J 2 bases; bases outside gene matches: 7. The CDR3 sequence is 17 residues long. Germline loops: CDR1 SGHTA, CDR2 FQGTGA. The DNA for the CDR3 is TGTGCCAGCAGCCCCTCGGGACTAGCGGGAAACACAGATACGCAGTATTTT. Its protein product is CASSPSGLAGNTDTQYF.

The gene calls are TRBV7-7 and TRBJ2-1; the match to TRBD1 covers 8 bases. There are 15 residues in the CDR3. Germline CDR1 is SSHAT and CDR2 is FNYEAQ (reference sequence). With 1 base clipped from V and 7 bases from J, the junction kept 6 bases outside the gene matches. The CDR3 is CASSLVQGAWNEQFF. CDR3 coding DNA: TGTGCCAGCAGCTTAGTCCAGGGGGCGTGGAATGAGCAGTTCTTC.

This clone was seen a single time. V and J are TRBV5-1 and TRBJ2-1, with TRBD2 matching over 14 bases. CDR1 and CDR2 (germline): SGHRS, YFSETQ. V dropped 4 bases and J dropped 6; count of bases not matched to a gene: 6. CDR3 length: 16 residues. The CDR3 sequence: CASSPGLAGESNEQFF. The CDR3 DNA follows: TGCGCCAGCAGCCCGGGACTAGCGGGAGAGAGCAATGAGCAGTTCTTC.